A single sample is the source of the 13 T cell receptor beta chains below, sequenced in a study of blood T cells in healthy people across ages. A second about 6 to 11 cycle PCR used barcoded and J-beta primers. TCRdb reprocessed the 5' RACE reads with MiXCR, giving one entry per CDR3 protein. The sample has approximately 1.5 million distinct CDR3 sequences, around 40% seen once; the top ten hold about 4%. The sequenced sample was blood. The receptors here all came from a woman between 18 and 29 years old in good health.

A single count supports this clonotype. CDR3 nucleotide sequence: TGTGCCAGCAGTGACCAACAGGGGCGCGAGACCCAGTACTTC. Translation gives CASSDQQGRETQYF. The gene calls are TRBV6-1 and TRBJ2-7; 7 positions match TRBD1. The J call may be in error: the DNA end matches TRBJ2-5 better. The CDR3 has 14 amino acids. Per the germline V gene, CDR1 is MNHNS and CDR2 is SASEGT.

The chain carries TRBV7-2 and TRBJ2-3, with D possibly being TRBD2 (6 bases). The CDR3 spans 17 residues. The V gene lost 1 base and the J gene lost 4 bases, with 18 bases spanning the gap. Germline CDR1 is SGHTA and CDR2 is FQGNSA. The CDR3 region is CASSLGGRSASADTQYF. The CDR3 DNA sequence: TGTGCCAGCAGCTTAGGGGGACGGTCAGCTAGCGCAGATACGCAGTATTTT.

This clonotype was picked up many times. The gene calls are TRBV5-6 and TRBJ2-5, with TRBD2 identical over 10 bases. After removal of 2 bases from V and 4 bases from J, the junction contained 5 bases not matched to a gene. Per germline, CDR1 SGHDT and CDR2 YYEEEE. The CDR3 has 15 amino acids. The CDR3 DNA follows: TGTGCCAGCAGCTTAGTAGCTAGCGGGAGAGAGACCCAGTACTTC. As protein: CASSLVASGRETQYF. Full variable domain (remainder filled in from reference TRBV5-6 and TRBJ2-5): DAGVTQSPTHLIKTRGQQVTLRCSPKSGHDTVSWYQQALGQGPQFIFQYYEEEERQRGNFPDRFSGHQFPNYSSELNVNALLLGDSALYLCASSLVASGRETQYFGPGTRLLVL.

This chain joins TRBV18 and TRBJ2-1; the match to TRBD1 covers 11 bases. Germline V CDR1 and CDR2: KGHSH, LQKENI. V was pared by 1 base and J by 7 bases, with 9 bases of the junction left unmatched. The CDR3 extends over 17 amino acids. DNA of the CDR3: TGTGCCAGCTCACCACTAAAAGGGACAGGGGGAATGAATGAGCAGTTCTTC. Amino acid sequence: CASSPLKGTGGMNEQFF.

V is TRBV12-3 or TRBV12-4 and J is TRBJ2-4, with D perhaps matching TRBD1 (5 bases). Judging by the DNA end, TRBJ2-7 fits better; the J call may be wrong. The CDR3 loop spans 13 amino acids. This chain's CDR3 is CASSRAQGYEQYF. The CDR3 nucleotides are TGTGCCAGCAGCCGAGCCCAGGGTTACGAGCAGTACTTC.

This clonotype was detected only a few times. This rearrangement joins TRBV7-9 to TRBJ2-7; D may be TRBD1 (7 bases). CDR3 length: 15 residues. Trimming removed 2 bases from V and 5 bases from J, with 16 bases in between. CDR1 and CDR2 (germline): SEHNR, FQNEAQ (reference sequence). The CDR3 loop reads CASSLLRGGGDEQYF. The CDR3 DNA reads TGTGCCAGCAGCTTATTGAGAGGAGGGGGCGACGAGCAGTACTTC.

This clonotype was found a few times. The chain employs TRBV10-3 and TRBJ2-7; D is unresolved. Per germline, CDR1 ENHRY and CDR2 SYGVKD. This CDR3 is built from 11 residues. V lost 3 bases, J lost 7 bases, and 7 bases lay in between. CDR3 region: CAISERWEQYF. For the CDR3, the DNA is TGTGCCATCAGTGAAAGGTGGGAGCAGTACTTC.

The rearrangement uses TRBV3-1 and TRBJ2-1; tentatively, D is TRBD2 (5 bases). Germline lookup yields CDR1 LGHDT and CDR2 YNNKEL (reference sequence). The CDR3 is 12 residues long. V lost 1 base and J 14 bases, leaving 12 bases between the germline ends. The CDR3 loop is CASSQAGVREFF. The CDR3 nucleotides read TGTGCCAGCAGCCAAGCCGGGGTAAGGGAGTTCTTC.

The rearrangement uses TRBV20-1 and TRBJ2-7, with 9 bases matching TRBD1. The CDR3 covers 13 residues. Unmatched junction bases numbered 4, after V lost 4 bases and J lost 3 bases. The germline gives CDR1 DFQATT, CDR2 SNEGSKA (reference sequence). CDR3: CSATPGQGYEQYF. The CDR3 coding sequence is TGCAGTGCTACACCGGGACAGGGCTACGAGCAGTACTTC.

The chain links TRBV7-9 to TRBJ2-1, with D perhaps matching TRBD2 (6 bases). Looked up from germline, CDR1 is SEHNR and CDR2 is FQNEAQ (reference sequence). This CDR3 spans 17 amino acids. V gave up 5 bases and J gave up 8 bases, with 25 bases separating them. In DNA, the CDR3 is TGTGCCAGCAGCCCCCCGTGGGGGGACGGACTTACCCATGAGCAGTTCTTC. Residues: CASSPPWGDGLTHEQFF.

This clonotype was seen only a few times. The V gene is TRBV18, the J gene TRBJ1-4; D is unclear. Germline V lookup: CDR1 KGHSH, CDR2 LQKENI. The CDR3 has 12 residues. V shed 0 bases and J shed 4 bases, with 0 bases lying between them. The CDR3, as DNA: TGTGCCAGCTCACCACCTAATGAAAAACTGTTTTTT. It translates to CASSPPNEKLFF. Using reference TRBV18 and TRBJ1-4 for the parts outside the CDR3, the full variable domain is NAGVMQNPRHLVRRRGQEARLRCSPMKGHSHVYWYRQLPEEGLKFMVYLQKENIIDESGMPKERFSAEFPKEGPSILRIQQVVRGDSAAYFCASSPPNEKLFFGSGTQLSVL.

The V call is TRBV20-1, the J call TRBJ1-4; D is possibly TRBD1 (6 bases). CDR1 DFQATT and CDR2 SNEGSKA come from the germline V gene (reference sequence). Trimming stripped 0 bases from V and 7 bases from J, with 12 bases between. The CDR3 is 14 amino acids. The CDR3 DNA reads TGCAGTGCTAGAGATGCGAAGGGGGGTGAAAAACTGTTTTTT. Its translation: CSARDAKGGEKLFF.

The gene calls are TRBV6-5 and TRBJ1-2; a possible D gene is TRBD1 (5 bases). Germline V gene data show CDR1 as MNHEY and CDR2 as SVGAGI. Trimming cost V 2 bases and J 4 bases, with 14 bases left between them. The CDR3 totals 15 residues. CDR3 protein: CASSYIRDVGYGYTF. In DNA form, the CDR3 reads TGTGCCAGCAGTTACATCAGGGATGTCGGCTATGGCTACACCTTC.